The rows below give T cell receptor beta chains drawn from one sample of a study of type 1 regulatory T cells. TCRdb reanalysed the reads using MiXCR and keeps one entry per CDR3 protein. The sample has fewer than 80,000 distinct CDR3 sequences, 20% seen once. These receptors have no known antigen. The sequenced material came from cultured type 1 regulatory T (Tr1) cells, either the whole culture or a sorted fraction (not recorded which). These receptors all stem from a human donor in good health. The CDR3 runs from the conserved cysteine through the conserved F or W. The order of the fields is clone size, D gene, J gene, V gene, CDR3 DNA, CDR3 protein. The D gene is left open where the match is weak. The size entry is marked missing in some rows and otherwise reads once, few, many or a size class.

few,TRBD2,TRBJ2-1,TRBV5-1,TGCGCCAGCAGTATACTAGCGGGAGTGGCGAATGAGCAGTTCTTC,CASSILAGVANEQFF
few,-,TRBJ1-5,TRBV10-3,TGTGCCATCAGTGAGTCGGACGCCTCTAGGGAGCCCCAGCATTTT,CAISESDASREPQHF
-,-,TRBJ1-1,TRBV20-1,TGCAGTGCTAGAGGAATAATGAACACTGAAGCTTTCTTT,CSARGIMNTEAFF
-,TRBD2,TRBJ2-5,TRBV3-1,TGTGCCAGCAGCCAAGATATAGGACTAGCGGGCGGAGAGACCCAGTACTTC,CASSQDIGLAGGETQYF
-,-,TRBJ2-3,TRBV9,TGTGCCAGCAGCGTTACAGGGTTCGGGACAGATACGCAGTATTTT,CASSVTGFGTDTQYF
-,TRBD2,TRBJ2-3,TRBV7-2,TGTGCCAGCAGCTTAGCGTCGGCTAGCGGGAGGGCCGAAGATACGCAGTATTTT,CASSLASASGRAEDTQYF
-,-,TRBJ2-5,TRBV5-1,TGCGCCAGCAGCTTTGAAGAGACCCAGTACTTC,CASSFEETQYF
many,TRBD1,TRBJ2-3,TRBV7-6,TGTGCCAGCAGCCCGACAGGGGGCGGGAACACAGATACGCAGTATTTT,CASSPTGGGNTDTQYF
-,-,TRBJ1-1,TRBV29-1,TGCAGCGTCGCTACCTCCTTGGAGAACGATGAAGCTTTCTTT,CSVATSLENDEAFF
few,TRBD2,TRBJ2-1,TRBV20-1,TGCAGTGCGAGGGCAGCGGGAGGGAAGGACTACAATGAGCAGTTCTTC,CSARAAGGKDYNEQFF
many,-,TRBJ2-2,TRBV5-1,TGCGCCAGCAGCTTGGAGGTCGGGGAGCTGTTTTTT,CASSLEVGELFF
many,TRBD1,TRBJ2-5,TRBV6-5,TGTGCCAGCAGCTGGACAGGTCAAGAGACCCAGTACTTC,CASSWTGQETQYF
-,TRBD1,TRBJ2-1,TRBV25-1,TGTGCCAGCAGAGGGACAGGGAATAATGAGCAGTTCTTC,CASRGTGNNEQFF
few,-,TRBJ2-2,TRBV19,TGTGCCAGTATCACAGGGCCGGGCGGGGAGCTGTTTTTT,CASITGPGGELFF
-,TRBD2,TRBJ2-7,TRBV7-9,TGTGCCAGCAGCGCAACCTCTAGCGGAGCCTACGAGCAGTACTTC,CASSATSSGAYEQYF
-,TRBD2,TRBJ2-1,TRBV20-1,TGCAGTGCTAGTCTCCCCACTAGCGGGAGGGGTTCACATGAGCAGTTCTTC,CSASLPTSGRGSHEQFF
-,TRBD1,TRBJ2-7,TRBV6-2/TRBV6-3,TGTGCCAGCAGTTCCTCTAGGACAGGGGGAAGAGAGCAGTACTTC,CASSSSRTGGREQYF
-,-,TRBJ2-1,TRBV5-1,TGCGCCAGCAGCTTCGGGGGGCATCGGTCCTACAATGAGCAGTTCTTC,CASSFGGHRSYNEQFF
few,-,TRBJ1-1,TRBV5-6,TGTGCCAGCAGCCCCCCGGGACTTAGGAGCACTGAAGCTTTCTTT,CASSPPGLRSTEAFF
-,TRBD1,TRBJ2-5,TRBV5-1,TGCGCCAGCTCATACGGAGGACAGGGGGAGACCCAGTACTTC,CASSYGGQGETQYF
-,-,TRBJ2-5,TRBV5-8,TGTGCCAGCAGCCCTACAGGGAGACAAGAGACCCAGTACTTC,CASSPTGRQETQYF
-,TRBD2,TRBJ2-3,TRBV20-1,TGCAGCCTTAGCGGGAGGTACACAGATACGCAGTATTTT,CSLSGRYTDTQYF